This TCR beta chain was obtained from a study of blood T cells in healthy people across ages. The study's findings and limits: More naive CD4+ cells and higher diversity marked long-lived donors relative to aged donors.

In regard to this clonotype: Its antigen is unknown.

Every sample yielded at least 6.5 million isolated PBMCs. This CDR3 contains 14 residues. Per the germline V gene, CDR1 is DFQATT and CDR2 is SNEGSKA (reference sequence). V lost 1 base and J lost 4, with 12 bases in between. Alongside a J-beta primer mix, a sample-barcoded 5' primer served in a second PCR lasting about 7 to 12 cycles. TCRdb re-called the 5' RACE reads with MiXCR, one entry per CDR3 protein. Among roughly 680,000 distinct CDR3 sequences listed, approximately 50% were seen once. The sequencing input was blood. The chain links TRBV20-1 to TRBJ2-3, with D tentatively TRBD1 (6 bases). The clonotype originates from an older woman in good health. The CDR3 sequence: CSARVGRGSDTQYF. CDR3 coding DNA: TGCAGTGCTAGAGTCGGCAGGGGTTCAGATACGCAGTATTTT.